The following is a T cell receptor beta chain sequence with its context. This clonotype appeared many times. The antigen it binds to is not known. Base qualities are missing; no much larger clone stands one base away. The method behind the library was 5' RACE. Sequencing relied on a NextSeq 500. In the TCR library protocol, unique molecular identifiers were attached to individual cDNA molecules to correct for PCR bias and sequencing error. Both TCR alpha and beta chains were sequenced, and tight co-correlation was observed between alpha and beta sequence abundances in each sample. On the authors' methods: Decombinator V4 was used to annotate TCR sequences for V gene, J gene and CDR3. Expanded TCRs were defined as changing significantly between any two time points under a Poisson model with p below 0.0001. TCR abundances were normalised to the total number of TCRs sequenced in each sample and reported as counts per million. TRAV1-2 paired with TRAJ12, TRAJ20 or TRAJ33 defined MAIT TCRs, while TRAV10 paired with TRAJ18 defined iNKT TCRs. VDJdb, accessed 1 November 2021, was searched for CMV, EBV and SARS-CoV-2 annotated TCRs, excluding TCRs annotated for multiple antigens. TCRdb reprocessed the public reads (quality trimming at Q25 with fastp, clone calling with MiXCR) and kept in-frame beta chains. Every CDR3 protein is listed once, alongside the most common genes and DNA of its rows. These V and J calls derive from TCRdb rather than the authors' analysis. This sample lists tens of thousands of distinct CDR3 sequences; 15% were detected once. Together, the top ten hold 5.5% of the sample.

This specimen comes from a study of early T cells in non-severe SARS-CoV-2 infection (dated by TCRdb to the early 2020s). About the investigation overall: Because TCR sequencing was done on bulk RNA from unsorted whole blood, the alpha and beta chains could not be paired. What the research found in general, with its limitations: VDJdb matching was skewed toward anti-spike CD8 responses, so virus-specific expansions were likely underestimated and private and CD4 specificities were missed.

Spanning cysteine to phenylalanine, the CDR3 consists of 15 amino acids. This entry keeps only the CDR3 DNA: 45 bases, framed from base 1. Reading the germline V gene (reference sequence) gives CDR1 LNHDA and CDR2 SQIVND. Relative to germline, V is 5 bases shorter and J is 1 base shorter, with 9 bases between their ends. A case-control design nested within a healthcare worker cohort in London, UK, was used, with weekly nasopharyngeal swab PCR tests and blood sampling performed. Healthcare workers were recruited during the week of the UK lockdown, between 23 and 31 March 2020, and followed weekly for up to roughly 16 weeks.

The origin of this receptor is an adult who was a healthcare worker with PCR-confirmed SARS-CoV-2 infection or an uninfected control (not recorded which). Here the chain combines TRBV19 and TRBJ2-6, with the D segment identity uncertain. The sample comprised whole blood. The nucleotide sequence is given as TGTGCCAGTAGTGCGTTACAGTCTGGGGCCAACGTCCTGACTTTC. The resulting protein is CASSALQSGANVLTF.